Below, 2 T cell receptor beta chains from the same sample are listed, as sequenced in a study of blood T cells in healthy people across ages. Next came a second PCR, run for about 6 to 11 cycles, which used a sample-barcoded 5' primer along with a J-beta primer mix. TCRdb redid the calling of the 5' RACE reads with MiXCR, one entry per CDR3 protein. The data show about 780,000 distinct CDR3 sequences, about half seen once. Sequencing was done on a sample of blood. The receptors derive from a man at least 80 years old in good health.

Points on this clonotype: Just one base apart from a much larger clone, this may be a read error. V and J are TRBV7-2 and TRBJ2-1; D is undetermined. CDR1 is SGHTA, CDR2 FQGNSA, per germline. The V and J ends lost 0 bases and 3 bases respectively, with 15 bases between them. The CDR3 sequence is 17 residues long. The CDR3 sequence is CASSLASGVKRYNEQFF. The CDR3 DNA reads TGTGCCAGCAGCTTAGCATCTGGCGTGAAACGCTACAATGAGCAGTTCTTC.

For this clonotype: A much larger clone lies a single base off, so this may be a read error. The V gene is TRBV3-1, the J gene TRBJ2-7; D unclear. This CDR3 region has 14 residues. Germline-derived CDR1 and CDR2 are LGHDT and YNNKEL (reference sequence). Trimming cost V 3 bases and J 10 bases, with 19 bases left between them. This CDR3 is CASSHPWVAEAQYF. CDR3 DNA: TGTGCCAGCAGCCACCCTTGGGTAGCAGAGGCCCAGTACTTC.